This TCR beta chain was recorded in a study of high-grade serous ovarian cancer treatment subgroups. Clones were sequenced by immunoSEQ multiplex PCR, and TCRdb holds only the in-frame ones, with some missing. This table holds roughly 3,000 clones, roughly 59% found once. Tumor samples were taken before definitive surgery or chemotherapy. This CDR3 has 14 amino acids. The germline V gene encodes CDR1 SGHVS and CDR2 FQNEAQ. The V end lost 1 base, the J end lost 1 base, and 7 bases lay between the germline ends. Sequenced: tumor tissue. The sequence was obtained from a human donor with high-grade serous ovarian cancer. The chain uses TRBV7-8 and TRBJ1-1; unclear D gene. The CDR3 DNA sequence: TGTGCCAGCAGCTTAGAGCGGACGAACACTGAAGCTTTCTTT. It yields the protein CASSLERTNTEAFF.